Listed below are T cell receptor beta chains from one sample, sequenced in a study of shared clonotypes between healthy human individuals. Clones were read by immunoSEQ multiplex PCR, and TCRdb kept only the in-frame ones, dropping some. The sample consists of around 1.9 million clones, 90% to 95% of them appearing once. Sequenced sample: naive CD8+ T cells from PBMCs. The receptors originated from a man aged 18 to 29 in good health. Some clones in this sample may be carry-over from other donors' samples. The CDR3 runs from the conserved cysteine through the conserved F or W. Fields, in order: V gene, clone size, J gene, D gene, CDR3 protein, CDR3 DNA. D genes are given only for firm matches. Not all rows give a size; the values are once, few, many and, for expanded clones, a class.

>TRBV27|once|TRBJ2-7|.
CASRATGNEPYEQYF
TGTGCCAGCAGAGCGACCGGAAACGAGCCCTACGAGCAGTACTTC
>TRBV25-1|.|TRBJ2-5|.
CASTGGDQETQYF
TGTGCCAGTACAGGTGGGGACCAAGAGACCCAGTACTTC
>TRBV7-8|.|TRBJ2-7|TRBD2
CASSFHREGRRNSYEQYF
TGTGCCAGCAGCTTTCATCGGGAGGGACGGAGGAACTCCTACGAGCAGTACTTC
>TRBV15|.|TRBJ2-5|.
CATRPGLEETQYF
TGTGCCACCAGGCCGGGACTGGAAGAGACCCAGTACTTC
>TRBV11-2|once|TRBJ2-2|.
CASSLVSTGELFF
TGTGCCAGCAGCTTAGTAAGCACCGGGGAGCTGTTTTTT
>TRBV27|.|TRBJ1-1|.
CASSPLLGWGTEAFF
TGTGCCAGCAGTCCCCTCCTGGGGTGGGGCACTGAAGCTTTCTTT
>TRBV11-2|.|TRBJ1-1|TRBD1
CASSRTGRGNTEAFF
TGTGCCAGCAGCCGGACAGGGCGGGGGAACACTGAAGCTTTCTTT
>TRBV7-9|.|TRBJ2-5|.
CASSSQGGQETQYF
TGTGCCAGCAGCTCACAGGGGGGGCAAGAGACCCAGTACTTC
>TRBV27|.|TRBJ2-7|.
CASSNPGGYEQYF
TGTGCCAGCAGCAACCCCGGGGGCTACGAGCAGTACTTC
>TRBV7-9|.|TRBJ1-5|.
CASSLVSSFASQPQHF
TGTGCCAGCAGCTTAGTATCATCGTTCGCGAGTCAGCCCCAGCATTTT
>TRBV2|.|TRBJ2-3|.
CASTVRFLSDTQYF
TGTGCCAGCACTGTTCGTTTTCTTTCAGATACGCAGTATTTT
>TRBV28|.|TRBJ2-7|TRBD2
CASSLLAARTYEQYF
TGTGCCAGCAGCCTACTAGCGGCGAGAACCTACGAGCAGTACTTC
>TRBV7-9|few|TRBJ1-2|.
CASSLGVDYGYTF
TGTGCCAGCAGCTTGGGGGTCGACTATGGCTACACCTTC
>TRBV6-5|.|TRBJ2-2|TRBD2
CASSYQHPAGAGELFF
TGTGCCAGCAGTTATCAACATCCAGCGGGAGCCGGGGAGCTGTTTTTT
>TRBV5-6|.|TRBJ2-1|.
CASSNLHTRVDEQFF
TGTGCCAGCAGCAACCTACATACAAGAGTCGATGAGCAGTTCTTC
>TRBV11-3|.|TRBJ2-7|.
CASSPGAQGGFPYEQYF
TGTGCCAGCAGCCCAGGGGCGCAGGGGGGATTCCCCTACGAGCAGTACTTC
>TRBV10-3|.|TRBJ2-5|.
CAISEGPAEKGETQYF
TGTGCCATCAGTGAAGGCCCAGCGGAAAAAGGAGAGACCCAGTACTTC
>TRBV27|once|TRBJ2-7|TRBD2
CASSDSGSTYEQYF
TGTGCCAGCAGTGATAGCGGGAGTACCTACGAGCAGTACTTC
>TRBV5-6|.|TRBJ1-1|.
CASSLWAGRREAFF
TGTGCCAGCAGCTTGTGGGCGGGGCGGCGGGAAGCTTTCTTT
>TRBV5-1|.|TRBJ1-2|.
CASAVANYGYTF
TGCGCCTCGGCGGTGGCTAACTATGGCTACACCTTC
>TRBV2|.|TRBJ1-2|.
CASWDVQGYTF
TGTGCCAGCTGGGACGTGCAGGGCTACACCTTC
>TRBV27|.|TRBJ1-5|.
CASSLFGRNQPQHF
TGTGCCAGCAGTTTATTCGGCAGAAATCAGCCCCAGCATTTT
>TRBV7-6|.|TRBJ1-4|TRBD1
CASSLSGQINEKLFF
TGTGCCAGCAGCTTATCGGGACAGATAAATGAAAAACTGTTTTTT
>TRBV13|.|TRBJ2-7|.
CASSLGRGLTYEQYF
TGTGCCAGCAGCTTAGGCAGGGGACTTACCTACGAGCAGTACTTC
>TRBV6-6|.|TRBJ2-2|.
CASSSPSGELFF
TGTGCCAGCAGTAGCCCCTCCGGGGAGCTGTTTTTT
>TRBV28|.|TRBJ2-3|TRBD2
CASSSNSGPVTTDTQYF
TGTGCCAGCAGTTCTAATAGCGGGCCCGTGACCACAGATACGCAGTATTTT
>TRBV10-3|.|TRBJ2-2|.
CAIKDFGELFF
TGTGCCATCAAGGACTTCGGGGAGCTGTTTTTT
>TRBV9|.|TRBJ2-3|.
CASSATHGGRARTDTQYF
TGTGCCAGCAGCGCGACCCACGGCGGACGGGCTCGGACAGATACGCAGTATTTT
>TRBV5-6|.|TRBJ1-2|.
CASSLGVGDGYTF
TGTGCCAGCAGCTTGGGAGTTGGGGATGGCTACACCTTC
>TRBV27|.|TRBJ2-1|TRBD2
CASSLGGEGLEQFF
TGTGCCAGCAGTTTGGGAGGGGAAGGGCTAGAGCAGTTCTTC
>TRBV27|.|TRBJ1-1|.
CASNPGGGNTEAFF
TGTGCCAGCAACCCCGGAGGGGGGAACACTGAAGCTTTCTTT
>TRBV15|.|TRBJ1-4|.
CATSRDTVRGREKLFF
TGTGCCACCAGCAGAGATACGGTGAGGGGCCGGGAAAAACTGTTTTTT
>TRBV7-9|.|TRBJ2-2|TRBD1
CASSGRDSNTGELFF
TGTGCCAGCAGCGGCCGGGACAGCAACACCGGGGAGCTGTTTTTT
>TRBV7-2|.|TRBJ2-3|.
CASSFPLSSSGFGADTQYF
TGTGCCAGCAGCTTCCCACTCAGTTCAAGCGGGTTTGGTGCAGATACGCAGTATTTT
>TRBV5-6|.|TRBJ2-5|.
CASSLNREETQYF
TGTGCCAGCAGCTTGAACAGGGAAGAGACCCAGTACTTC
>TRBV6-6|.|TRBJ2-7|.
CASSYHSAYEQYF
TGTGCCAGCAGTTACCACTCCGCCTACGAGCAGTACTTC
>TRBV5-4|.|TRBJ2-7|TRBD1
CASSLRRGTHEQYF
TGTGCCAGCAGCTTGCGCAGGGGGACCCACGAGCAGTACTTC
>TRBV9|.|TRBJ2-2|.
CASSRGNTGELFF
TGTGCCAGCAGCAGGGGGAACACCGGGGAGCTGTTTTTT
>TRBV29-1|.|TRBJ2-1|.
CSVGPLLDEQFF
TGCAGCGTTGGCCCCCTTTTGGATGAGCAGTTCTTC
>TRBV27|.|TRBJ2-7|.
CASSLSGNSYEQYF
TGTGCCAGCAGTTTATCGGGGAACTCCTACGAGCAGTACTTC